This passage covers 6 T cell receptor beta chains from one sample sequenced in a study of OX40 agonist ivuxolimab in advanced cancers. Profiling relied on immunoSEQ multiplex PCR, and the TCRdb table lists in-frame clones only, not all of them. The repertoire consists of about 70,000 clones, with around 80% occurring once and the leading ten covering around 5%. The specimen comprised CD4+ or CD8+ T cells sorted from blood, sampled in a trial of the OX40 agonist ivuxolimab. These receptors originate from an adult with an advanced solid tumor such as melanoma, head and neck, liver or kidney cancer.

J is TRBJ2-7 and V is TRBV4-2; D gene uncertain. CDR1 is LGHNA and CDR2 is YNFKEQ in the germline V gene. With 2 bases removed from V and 8 bases from J, the gap between germline ends came to 16 bases. The CDR3 has 14 residues. The CDR3 DNA is TGTGCCAGCAGCCAATCTTTGACCGTTCTCCAGCAGTACTTC. Its protein is CASSQSLTVLQQYF.

The chain carries TRBV5-1 and TRBJ2-2; D is unresolved. V dropped 3 bases and J dropped 6 bases, with 12 bases sitting between them. The CDR3 sequence is 14 residues long. Germline CDR1 reads SGHRS; CDR2 reads YFSETQ. The CDR3 region has the DNA TGCGCCAGCAGCTCGGGCTACTACTCCGGGGAGCTGTTTTTT. Translating gives CASSSGYYSGELFF.

The rearrangement uses TRBV4-2 and TRBJ2-2; no firm D call. The CDR3 is made up of 13 amino acids. V dropped 2 bases and J dropped 8 bases, with 9 bases sitting between them. Germline loops: CDR1 LGHNA, CDR2 YNFKEQ. Here the CDR3 reads CASSQSSHGELFF. In DNA, the CDR3 is TGTGCCAGCAGCCAATCCAGTCATGGGGAGCTGTTTTTT.

This chain links TRBV9 with TRBJ2-3; the D call may be TRBD1 or TRBD2 (5 bases each). The CDR3 sequence is 18 residues long. Trimming pared 1 base from V and 0 bases from J, leaving 18 bases between. Looked up from germline, CDR1 is SGDLS and CDR2 is YYNGEE. CDR3 sequence (DNA): TGTGCCAGCAGCGTAAGGGACCGTTCCCCCCTCAGCACAGATACGCAGTATTTT. Translation: CASSVRDRSPLSTDTQYF.

The rearrangement uses TRBV5-6 and TRBJ1-4; D is unclear. The V end lost 4 bases, the J end lost 7 bases, and 14 bases lay between the germline ends. Germline V gene sequence: CDR1 SGHDT, CDR2 YYEEEE. The CDR3 has 14 amino acids. This chain's CDR3 is CASSDSGLGEKLFF. CDR3 coding DNA: TGTGCCAGCAGCGACTCGGGGTTAGGTGAAAAACTGTTTTTT.

The V gene is TRBV4-1, the J gene TRBJ1-4; weak D call: TRBD1 (6 bases). This CDR3 region has 16 residues. Trimming left V 1 base short and J 3 bases short, with 12 bases between. Germline CDR1 and CDR2: MGHRA and YSYEKL. The CDR3 region has the DNA TGCGCCAGCAGCCAAGGCCCCGACAGGCCTAATGAAAAACTGTTTTTT. It encodes CASSQGPDRPNEKLFF.